This TCR beta chain was retrieved from a study of blood T cell repertoires in COVID-19. The overall study: Acute-phase and convalescent COVID-19 samples originated in the United States, Italy and Spain.

Germline V gives CDR1 MGHRA, CDR2 YSYEKL. This CDR3 has 14 residues. V lost 1 base to trimming and J lost 5 bases, with 8 bases between them. The table came from immunoSEQ multiplex PCR; TCRdb's copy has only in-frame clones and leaves some out. The sample carries roughly 120,000 clones, around 78% recorded once. The clonotype originates from an older woman with acute or convalescent COVID-19. The sequencing input was peripheral blood. This chain connects TRBV4-1 to TRBJ1-4; possible D gene TRBD1, 6 bases. CDR3 region: CASSQGTGNEKLFF. Here the CDR3 DNA reads TGCGCCAGCAGCCAAGGTACAGGGAATGAAAAACTGTTTTTT.